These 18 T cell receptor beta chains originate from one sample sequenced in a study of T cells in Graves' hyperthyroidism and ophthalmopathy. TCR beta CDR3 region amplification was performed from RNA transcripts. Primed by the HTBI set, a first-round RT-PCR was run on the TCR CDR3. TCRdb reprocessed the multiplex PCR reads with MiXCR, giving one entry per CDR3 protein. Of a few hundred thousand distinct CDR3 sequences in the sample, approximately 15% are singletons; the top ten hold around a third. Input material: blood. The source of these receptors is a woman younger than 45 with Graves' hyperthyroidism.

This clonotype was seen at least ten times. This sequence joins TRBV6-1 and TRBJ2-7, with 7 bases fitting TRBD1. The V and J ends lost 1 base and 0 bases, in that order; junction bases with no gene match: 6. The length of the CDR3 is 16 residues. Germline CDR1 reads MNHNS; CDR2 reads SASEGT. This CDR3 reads CASSEDFGDSSYEQYF. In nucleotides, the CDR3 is TGTGCCAGCAGTGAAGATTTCGGGGACAGCTCCTACGAGCAGTACTTC.

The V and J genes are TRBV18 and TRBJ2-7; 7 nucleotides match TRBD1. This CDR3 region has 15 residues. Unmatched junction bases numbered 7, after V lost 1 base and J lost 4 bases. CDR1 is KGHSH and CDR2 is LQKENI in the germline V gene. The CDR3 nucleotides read TGTGCCAGCTCACCACAAGAGACAGGGATTTACGAGCAGTACTTC. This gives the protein CASSPQETGIYEQYF.

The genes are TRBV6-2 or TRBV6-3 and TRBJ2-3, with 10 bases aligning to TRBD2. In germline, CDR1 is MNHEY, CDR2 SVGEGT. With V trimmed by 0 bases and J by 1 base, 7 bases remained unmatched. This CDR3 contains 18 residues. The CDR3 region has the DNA TGTGCCAGCAGTTACTCTATTAGCGGGAGGTCTCGCACAGATACGCAGTATTTT. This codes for CASSYSISGRSRTDTQYF.

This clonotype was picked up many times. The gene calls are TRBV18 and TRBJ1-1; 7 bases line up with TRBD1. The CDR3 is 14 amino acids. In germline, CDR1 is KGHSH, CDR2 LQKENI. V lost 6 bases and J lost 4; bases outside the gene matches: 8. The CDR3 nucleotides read TGTGCCAGCTCCCAACAGGGGATCGGCACTGAAGCTTTCTTT. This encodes CASSQQGIGTEAFF.

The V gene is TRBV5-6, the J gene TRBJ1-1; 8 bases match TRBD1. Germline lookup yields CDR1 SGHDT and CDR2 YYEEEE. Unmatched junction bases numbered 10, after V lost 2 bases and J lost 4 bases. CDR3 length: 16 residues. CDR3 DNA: TGTGCCAGCAGCTTAAGGACAGGGTATAGTTCCACTGAAGCTTTCTTT. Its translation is CASSLRTGYSSTEAFF.

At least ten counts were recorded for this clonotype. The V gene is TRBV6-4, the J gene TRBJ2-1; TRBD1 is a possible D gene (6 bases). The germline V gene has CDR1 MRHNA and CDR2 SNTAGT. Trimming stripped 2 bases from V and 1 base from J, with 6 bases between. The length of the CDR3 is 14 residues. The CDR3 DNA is TGTGCCAGCAGTGACAGGGGGTCCTACAATGAGCAGTTCTTC. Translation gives CASSDRGSYNEQFF.

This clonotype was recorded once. The CDR3 reads CASSGQRTGSEQFF. For the CDR3, the DNA is TGCGCCAGCAGCGGGCAAAGGACAGGGTCCGAGCAGTTCTTC. This rearrangement joins TRBV5-1 to TRBJ2-1; TRBD1 matches at 8 bases. CDR1 is SGHRS, CDR2 YFSETQ, per germline. V was pared by 4 bases and J by 10 bases, with 10 bases of the junction left unmatched. This CDR3 comprises 14 residues.

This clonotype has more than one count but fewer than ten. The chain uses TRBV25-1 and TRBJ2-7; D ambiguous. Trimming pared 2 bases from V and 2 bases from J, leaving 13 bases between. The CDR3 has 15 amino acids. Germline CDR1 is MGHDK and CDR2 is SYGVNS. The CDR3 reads CASSETAFPAYEQYF. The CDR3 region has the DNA TGTGCCAGCAGTGAAACGGCTTTCCCAGCCTACGAGCAGTACTTC.

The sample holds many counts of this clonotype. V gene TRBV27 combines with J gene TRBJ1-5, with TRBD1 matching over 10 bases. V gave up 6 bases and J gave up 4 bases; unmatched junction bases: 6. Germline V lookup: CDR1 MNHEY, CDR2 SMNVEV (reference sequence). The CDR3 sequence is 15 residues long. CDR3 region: CASRIDRGLNQPQHF. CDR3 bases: TGTGCCAGCAGAATAGACAGGGGGCTGAATCAGCCCCAGCATTTT.

In nucleotides, the CDR3 is TGTGCCAGCAGTGAAAACGGGGGAGGTTGGGAAAAACTGTTTTTT. It translates to CASSENGGGWEKLFF. V is TRBV6-1 and J is TRBJ1-4; a possible D gene is TRBD1 (5 bases). Germline values: CDR1 MNHNS, CDR2 SASEGT. Trimming removed 2 bases from V and 8 bases from J, with 15 bases in between. This CDR3 region has 15 residues.

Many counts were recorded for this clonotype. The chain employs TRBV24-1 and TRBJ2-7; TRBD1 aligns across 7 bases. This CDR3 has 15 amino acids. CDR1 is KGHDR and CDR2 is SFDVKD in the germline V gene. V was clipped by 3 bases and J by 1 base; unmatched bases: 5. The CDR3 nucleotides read TGTGCCACCAGTGATAGCACAGGGGAATCCTACGAGCAGTACTTC. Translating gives CATSDSTGESYEQYF.

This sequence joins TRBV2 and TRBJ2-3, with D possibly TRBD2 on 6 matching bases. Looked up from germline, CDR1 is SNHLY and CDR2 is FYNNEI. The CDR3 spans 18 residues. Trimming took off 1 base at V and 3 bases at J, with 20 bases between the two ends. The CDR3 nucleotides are TGTGCCAGCAGTGAAGAGTTTCGTAGGGGACTCGGGACAGATACGCAGTATTTT. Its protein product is CASSEEFRRGLGTDTQYF.

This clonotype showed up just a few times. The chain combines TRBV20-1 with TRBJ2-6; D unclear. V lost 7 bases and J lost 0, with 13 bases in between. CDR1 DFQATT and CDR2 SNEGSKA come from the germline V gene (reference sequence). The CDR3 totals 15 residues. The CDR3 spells CSVDGLSSGANVLTF. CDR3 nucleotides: TGCAGTGTAGATGGCCTAAGCTCTGGGGCCAACGTCCTGACTTTC.

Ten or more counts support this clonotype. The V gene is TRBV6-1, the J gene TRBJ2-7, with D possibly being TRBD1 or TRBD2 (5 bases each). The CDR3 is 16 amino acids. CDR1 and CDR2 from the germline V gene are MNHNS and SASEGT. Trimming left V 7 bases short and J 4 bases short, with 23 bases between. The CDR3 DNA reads TGTGCCAGCACACGACACCCGGGACGACTTAATTACGAGCAGTACTTC. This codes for CASTRHPGRLNYEQYF.

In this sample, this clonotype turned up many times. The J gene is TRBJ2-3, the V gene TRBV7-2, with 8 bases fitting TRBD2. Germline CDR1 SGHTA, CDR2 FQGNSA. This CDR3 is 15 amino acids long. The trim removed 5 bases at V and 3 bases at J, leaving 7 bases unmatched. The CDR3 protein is CASSLQAGATDTQYF. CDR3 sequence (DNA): TGTGCCAGCAGCCTCCAAGCGGGAGCTACAGATACGCAGTATTTT.

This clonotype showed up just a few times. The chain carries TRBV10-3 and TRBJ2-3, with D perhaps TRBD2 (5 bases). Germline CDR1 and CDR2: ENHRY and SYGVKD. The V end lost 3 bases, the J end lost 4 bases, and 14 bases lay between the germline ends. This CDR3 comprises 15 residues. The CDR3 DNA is TGTGCCATCAGTGACTCCGCTAGCCGGGCAGATACGCAGTATTTT. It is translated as CAISDSASRADTQYF.

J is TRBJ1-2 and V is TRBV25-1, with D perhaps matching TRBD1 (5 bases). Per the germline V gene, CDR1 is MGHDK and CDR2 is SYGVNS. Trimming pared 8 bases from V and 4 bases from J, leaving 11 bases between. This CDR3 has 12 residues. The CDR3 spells CASRDGSYGYTF. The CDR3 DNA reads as TGTGCCAGCCGGGACGGCAGCTATGGCTACACCTTC.

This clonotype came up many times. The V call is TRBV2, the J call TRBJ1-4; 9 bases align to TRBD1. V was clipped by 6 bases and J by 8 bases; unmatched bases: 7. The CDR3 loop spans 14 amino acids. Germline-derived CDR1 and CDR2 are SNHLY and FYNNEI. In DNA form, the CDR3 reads TGTGCCAGCAGAGTGACAGGGGGAGAGGAAAAACTGTTTTTT. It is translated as CASRVTGGEEKLFF.